This T cell receptor (beta chain) was recovered during a study of cytomegalovirus exposure and HLA in healthy donors. Deletions cut 4 bases from V and 5 bases from J, with 7 bases between. Germline V gene data show CDR1 as MNHEY and CDR2 as SVGAGI. The CDR3 runs to 12 residues. Sequencing was performed with immunoSEQ multiplex PCR; in TCRdb, only in-frame clones are kept and a portion is missing. This table holds tens of thousands of clones, more than 95% found once. The sequencing input was PBMCs. The chain uses TRBV6-5 and TRBJ2-3; D is ambiguous. The clonotype originates from a young man in good health and CMV-seronegative. CDR3 DNA: TGTGCCAGCAGTTCGGTCGGAGATACGCAGTATTTT. Translation gives CASSSVGDTQYF.